These 3 T cell receptor beta chains came from one sample sequenced in a study of T cell changes during pregnancy in multiple sclerosis. Sequencing used immunoSEQ multiplex PCR; TCRdb keeps in-frame clones, though not all of them. The sample includes around 120,000 clones, approximately 93% of them seen just once. The sample was peripheral blood, taken after pregnancy. Source of these receptors: a female donor with multiple sclerosis, enrolled in a pregnancy study.

This clone has a handful of counts. The chain is built from TRBV14 and TRBJ1-2; no clear D. Germline V gene sequence: CDR1 SGHDN, CDR2 FVKESK. Trimming took off 0 bases at V and 2 bases at J, with 7 bases between the two ends. This CDR3 is 14 amino acids long. CDR3 protein: CASSQDSSNYGYTF. CDR3 bases: TGTGCCAGCAGCCAAGACTCCTCCAACTATGGCTACACCTTC.

This rearrangement joins TRBV30 to TRBJ1-2; 9 bases are shared with TRBD1. The CDR3 is 13 amino acids. Germline V gene data show CDR1 as GTSNPN and CDR2 as SVGIG (reference sequence). The J segment lost 4 bases and the V segment lost 5 bases, leaving 5 bases of the junction unmatched. The CDR3 coding sequence is TGTGCCTGGGGGACAGGGATTGGCTATGGCTACACCTTC. Its protein is CAWGTGIGYGYTF.

V is TRBV11-2 and J is TRBJ1-4; D not certain. This CDR3 is built from 13 residues. The germline V and J ends were trimmed by 5 bases and 8 bases, with 12 bases remaining between them. From germline, CDR1 is SGHAT and CDR2 FQNNGV. CDR3 amino acids: CASSPRPREKLFF. The CDR3, as DNA: TGTGCCAGCAGCCCACGCCCGAGGGAAAAACTGTTTTTT.